Listed here is a single T cell receptor (beta chain). This sample stems from a study of OX40 agonist ivuxolimab in advanced cancers. The CDR3 spans 16 residues. V lost 3 bases and J lost 3, with 17 bases in between. The V gene's germline CDR1 is KGHSH and CDR2 LQKENI. Assay: immunoSEQ multiplex PCR; the TCRdb copy retains only in-frame clones and omits some. Here the sample spans 70,000 to 80,000 clones, roughly 84% being singletons. The genes are TRBV18 and TRBJ2-5; D remains ambiguous. This sequence originates from an adult with an advanced solid tumor such as melanoma, head and neck, liver or kidney cancer. The material was CD4+ or CD8+ T cells sorted from blood, obtained in a trial of the OX40 agonist ivuxolimab. For the CDR3, the DNA is TGTGCCAGCTCACCGATCCAGGCTAGTCGAGAAGAGACCCAGTACTTC. As protein: CASSPIQASREETQYF.